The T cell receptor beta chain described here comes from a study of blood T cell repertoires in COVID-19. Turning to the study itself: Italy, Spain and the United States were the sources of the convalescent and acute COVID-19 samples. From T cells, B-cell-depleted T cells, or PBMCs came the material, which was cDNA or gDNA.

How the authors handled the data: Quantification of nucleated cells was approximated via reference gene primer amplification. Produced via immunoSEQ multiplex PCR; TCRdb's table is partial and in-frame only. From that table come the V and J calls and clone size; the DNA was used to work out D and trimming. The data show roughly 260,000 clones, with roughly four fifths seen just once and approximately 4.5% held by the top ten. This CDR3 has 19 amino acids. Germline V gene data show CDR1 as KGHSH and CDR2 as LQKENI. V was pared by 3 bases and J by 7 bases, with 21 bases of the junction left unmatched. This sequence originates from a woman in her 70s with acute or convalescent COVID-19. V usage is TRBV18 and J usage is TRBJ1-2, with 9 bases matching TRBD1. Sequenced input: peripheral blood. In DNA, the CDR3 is TGTGCCAGCTCACCCCTTGGGACTACAGGGGGCGGTTTGAGCGGTGGCTACACCTTC. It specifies CASSPLGTTGGGLSGGYTF.